The subject of this entry is one T cell receptor beta chain. The antigen it recognizes is unknown. Base quality data are lacking; no much larger clone is found one base away. The library was built by means of the immunoSEQ multiplex PCR assay. The original pipeline was this. A statistical classification framework was developed to diagnose cytomegalovirus status using the catalog of TCR beta chain sequences. Held by TCRdb, this immuneACCESS table contains in-frame sequences only and omits some clones. Under half of the omission traces to an unresolved V gene where checked; the cause of the rest is unknown. The V and J calls and clone size were taken over from that table, and D and trimming were inferred from the DNA. The sample table lists 130,000 or so clones, 85% to 90% of them with a count of one. The ten most abundant clones make up 3% to 3.5% of the sample. The donors were included in the validation cohort of 100 to 150 subjects, a group kept apart from the roughly 670-subject first cohort.

This record comes from a study of cytomegalovirus exposure and HLA in healthy donors (dated by TCRdb to 2016 to 2017). About the full investigation: According to a later analysis, one platform produced both the 120 validation repertoires and the approximately 600 repertoires of the first cohort. The study aimed to test whether signatures of past pathogen exposure could be identified by cataloging public T cell receptors. Along with the approximately 600-subject first cohort, a separate validation cohort of about 110 different subjects was used. The study combined high-throughput TCR immunosequencing, statistical association of individual TCRs with disease status, and machine learning to predict cytomegalovirus infection status. Overall study results and their limits: Most TCR sequences were seen in very few donors, while some public TCRs were found in many individuals. The classifier was reported to diagnose cytomegalovirus status with high specificity and sensitivity in both the original and validation cohorts. Of the cluster scores, around 95% were above 0 in a later analysis, which found that TCRs clustered in the first cohort also tended to co-occur in the approximately 120 validation repertoires. All 120 or so repertoires were used to score co-occurrence in the validation cohort in a later analysis, because that analysis had no HLA typing for the cohort. In the study, 150 to 200 TCR beta chains were listed as associated with cytomegalovirus. According to the authors, the approach could potentially be generalized to other disease states and immunological phenotypes. In vitro tests confirmed that a few of the cytomegalovirus-associated TCR beta chains recognize cytomegalovirus antigens.

The TCR comes from a man aged 25 to 40 in good health and CMV-seronegative. The sequencing sample was made of PBMCs.

In nucleotide form, the sequence is TGTGCCAGCGGGGCCGCTAAGATGAACACTGAAGCTTTCTTT. Its translation reads: CASGAAKMNTEAFF. The chain is encoded by TRBV7-9 joined to TRBJ1-1; the D region possibly corresponds to TRBD1 (5 bases align). CDR3 length: 14 amino acids, cysteine to phenylalanine. The only DNA kept is the CDR3, 42 bases in frame from the first base. From the germline V gene (reference sequence), CDR1 is SEHNR and CDR2 is FQNEAQ. Trimming removed 8 bases from V and 0 bases from J, leaving 13 bases between the germline ends.